This T cell receptor (beta chain) comes out of a study of spatial heterogeneity in lung cancer (dated by TCRdb to between 2018 and 2021). Notes on the research overall: Beta-chain transcripts were consistently detected in greater numbers than alpha-chain transcripts, which likely reflects a higher abundance of beta-chain transcripts. The study linked features of the TCR repertoire to counts of nonsynonymous mutations, which were determined by whole-exome sequencing of tumor tissue. Both alpha and beta chains were TCR-sequenced in 220 or so tumor regions, some 64 matched nontumor lung samples and around 54 PBMC samples obtained at surgery. In the raw uncorrected reads, each unique combination of TCR and UMI appeared more than ten times on average. In non-small cell lung cancer, the study quantitatively compared TCR alpha and beta repertoires across several tumor regions, matched nontumor lung, and blood. Results and caveats for the whole study, not just this receptor: Additional single-cell paired TCR alpha and beta sequencing was considered necessary to confirm, at a functional level, the hypothesis that regional TCRs recognize regional mutations. Ubiquitous expanded tumor TCRs were found in blood more often at tumor resection than at routine follow-up.

The receptor library was made with 5' RACE. The instrument given in TCRdb is NextSeq 500. In the TCR library protocol, a unique molecular identifier was attached to each TCR cDNA molecule so that PCR and sequencing errors could be corrected. Processing in the source paper ran as follows. TCR identification, UMI-based error correction and CDR3 extraction were performed with Decombinator tools. TCRs above a frequency of 2 per 1,000, corresponding to the top 1% of the tumor frequency distribution, were defined as expanded. Renyi diversity was calculated using the R vegan package after each repertoire was subsampled 100 times to 5,000 TCRs. To build CDR3 similarity networks, amino acid triplet string-kernel similarity was used, and CDR3s were connected when their pairwise similarity was above 0.82. TCRdb reprocessed the public reads (quality trimming at Q25 with fastp, clone calling with MiXCR) and kept in-frame beta chains. Rows with a matching CDR3 protein are joined into one entry that keeps the most common DNA and genes. TCRdb, not the original authors, processed these V and J calls. The sample table records roughly 91,000 distinct CDR3 sequences; approximately 21% of these occur just once. Of the sample, 5.5% to 7% is held by the ten largest clones.

The meaning of the sample's time point label: sample taken at primary tumor resection. TCR sequencing used whole RNA extracted from tumor and nontumor lung tissue, or from cryopreserved PBMC samples, without cell sorting. The donors were 65 to 85 patients from the lung TRACERx cohort who had early-stage, untreated non-small cell lung cancer. Only patients for whom sufficient RNA was available from at least two tumor regions were selected for TCR sequencing. Per the germline V gene (reference sequence), LNHDA is the CDR1 and SQIVND is the CDR2. The germline ends are 13 bases apart after V is trimmed by 4 bases and J by 0 bases. Its CDR3 holds 16 amino acids, cysteine through phenylalanine. Only the CDR3 region is kept as DNA, spanning 48 bases read in frame from base 1. Comment on this clonotype: Its recognized antigen is unknown. The sample holds no much larger clone one base away, and base qualities are not on file.

This specimen consisted of PBMCs, obtained at surgery. The TCR comes from a male donor with early-stage non-small cell lung cancer. The chain is encoded by TRBV19 joined to TRBJ1-5; the D gene remains uncertain. For the CDR3, the sequence is CASSTIRILSNQPQHF. DNA sequence: TGTGCCAGTAGTACGATCCGGATCCTTAGCAATCAGCCCCAGCATTTT.